The 10 T cell receptor beta chains in this list originate from one sample, sequenced in a study of blood T cells in healthy people across ages. A sample-barcoded 5' primer and a J-beta primer mix were used in a second PCR of roughly 7 to 11 cycles. TCRdb redid the calling of the 5' RACE reads with MiXCR, one entry per CDR3 protein. The sample records some 1.5 million distinct CDR3 sequences, 28% being singletons. The sequenced sample consisted of blood. These receptors were collected from a woman aged 25 to 39 in good health.

This chain uses TRBV29-1 with TRBJ1-4, with D possibly matching TRBD1 (6 bases). This CDR3 is 12 amino acids long. Germline V lookup: CDR1 SQVTM, CDR2 ANQGSEA. V dropped 4 bases and J dropped 6 bases, with 9 bases sitting between them. CDR3 in DNA: TGCAGCGTTGGGGAGGGGGATGAAAAACTGTTTTTT. Translated: CSVGEGDEKLFF.

The chain joins TRBV9 to TRBJ2-5; D ambiguous. The CDR3 spans 15 residues. Looked up from germline, CDR1 is SGDLS and CDR2 is YYNGEE. V gave up 0 bases and J gave up 11 bases, with 20 bases separating them. CDR3 nucleotides: TGTGCCAGCAGCGTAGTTTGGCGACTCGCGAATGAGCAGTACTTC. Translated: CASSVVWRLANEQYF.

This clonotype has a handful of counts. The gene calls are TRBV29-1 and TRBJ1-4; D call uncertain. Germline V gives CDR1 SQVTM, CDR2 ANQGSEA. This CDR3 comprises 10 residues. V lost 7 bases, J lost 6 bases, and 6 bases lay in between. The CDR3 protein is CSGGDEKLFF. DNA of the CDR3: TGCAGCGGCGGAGATGAAAAACTGTTTTTT.

The table lists this clonotype with a few counts. This may come from a read error, since a much larger clone is one base off. The V gene is TRBV29-1, the J gene TRBJ2-5; D not certain. The CDR3 contains 10 residues. Germline V lookup: CDR1 SQVTM, CDR2 ANQGSEA. The ends were cut back, 7 bases at V and 11 bases at J, with 14 bases in the middle. The CDR3 protein is CSGANNEQYF. Here the CDR3 DNA reads TGCAGCGGAGCCAACAATGAGCAGTACTTC.

The chain is built from TRBV5-1 and TRBJ1-2; D not certain. Trimming cost V 2 bases and J 4 bases, with 9 bases left between them. Germline values: CDR1 SGHRS, CDR2 YFSETQ. The CDR3 sequence is 13 residues long. The CDR3 nucleotides are TGCGCCAGCAGCTTTGGGGTCGCCTATGGCTACACCTTC. This encodes CASSFGVAYGYTF.

This clonotype occurred once. V is TRBV28 and J is TRBJ2-1; 7 bases align to TRBD1. This CDR3 region has 17 residues. Germline V gene sequence: CDR1 MDHEN, CDR2 SYDVKM. V shed 3 bases and J 7 bases; nucleotides not matched to a gene: 15. Here the CDR3 reads CASSFPRSPGQRNEQFF. The CDR3 DNA reads TGTGCCAGCAGTTTTCCCCGATCACCGGGACAGAGGAATGAGCAGTTCTTC.

This chain joins TRBV29-1 and TRBJ2-2; 7 bases match TRBD2. CDR1 SQVTM and CDR2 ANQGSEA come from the germline V gene. V gave up 5 bases and J gave up 3 bases; unmatched junction bases: 6. This CDR3 is 14 amino acids long. CDR3 nucleotides: TGCAGCGTTAGTCGGGAGGCAGACACCGGGGAGCTGTTTTTT. Protein sequence: CSVSREADTGELFF.

This clonotype was counted between two and nine times. The chain has TRBV29-1 and TRBJ1-1, with 9 positions matching TRBD1. The germline V gene has CDR1 SQVTM and CDR2 ANQGSEA. This CDR3 region has 15 residues. V lost 6 bases, J lost 4 bases, and 12 bases stayed unmatched. This CDR3 is CSVVPGQGSGTEAFF. The CDR3 DNA sequence: TGCAGCGTAGTCCCGGGACAGGGTTCGGGCACTGAAGCTTTCTTT.

A note on this clonotype: The junction departs from the called germline gene at one end, perhaps through a read error. The chain uses TRBV9 and TRBJ2-3; D perhaps matches TRBD1 (5 bases). Germline V gene lookup returns CDR1 SGDLS and CDR2 YYNGEE. This CDR3 has 14 residues. The CDR3 protein is CASSVVDTSYTQYF. The CDR3 bases are TGTGCTAGCAGCGTAGTGGACACCTCCTATACGCAGTATTTT. Together with reference TRBV9 and TRBJ2-3, the CDR3 gives the full variable domain: DSGVTQTPKHLITATGQRVTLRCSPRSGDLSVYWYQQSLDQGLQFLIQYYNGEERAKGNILERFSAQQFPDLHSELNLSSLELGDSALYFCASSVVDTSYTQYFGPGTRLTVL.

This clonotype was seen a handful of times. This chain links TRBV3-1 with TRBJ1-2, with a possible D match to TRBD1 (5 bases). Germline loops: CDR1 LGHDT, CDR2 YNNKEL (reference sequence). This CDR3 has 11 residues. The V gene lost 3 bases and the J gene lost 8 bases, with 7 bases spanning the gap. Here the CDR3 DNA reads TGTGCCAGCAGCCACGGACAAGGCTACACCTTC. Translating it yields CASSHGQGYTF.